Listed here are 30 T cell receptor beta chains from one sample, sequenced in a study of human thymus T cells. From resections taken during corrective heart surgery, the thymus tissue was obtained. The repertoire was sequenced with immunoSEQ multiplex PCR; TCRdb's copy has only in-frame clones and lacks some. The data show tens of thousands of clones, approximately 95% seen once. Sequenced input: thymus tissue. These receptor sequences come from a girl under two years old with a congenital heart defect but otherwise immunologically healthy.

The genes are TRBV30 and TRBJ2-1, with D uncertain. The CDR3 is 14 amino acids. V was clipped by 1 base and J by 8 bases, with 15 bases between them. CDR1 GTSNPN and CDR2 SVGIG come from the germline V gene (reference sequence). CDR3 DNA: TGTGCCTGGAGTGCTACCTACTCTGGGGATGAGCAGTTCTTC. Translated, it gives CAWSATYSGDEQFF.

V gene TRBV5-1 combines with J gene TRBJ2-3, with D perhaps TRBD1 (5 bases). V was pared by 1 base and J by 1 base, with 10 bases between. Germline loops: CDR1 SGHRS, CDR2 YFSETQ. There are 15 residues in the CDR3. CDR3 sequence (DNA): TGCGCCAGCAGCTTGTTAGGCAGGGGCACAGATACGCAGTATTTT. Protein sequence: CASSLLGRGTDTQYF.

The chain links TRBV29-1 to TRBJ1-1, with no clear D. This CDR3 is built from 8 residues. Trimming pared 2 bases from V and 11 bases from J, leaving 3 bases between. Germline loops: CDR1 SQVTM, CDR2 ANQGSEA. CDR3 nucleotides: TGCAGCGTTGAATGGGCTTTCTTT. Its protein product is CSVEWAFF.

The CDR3 region is CASSRDRTEGGYTF. In DNA form, the CDR3 reads TGTGCCAGCAGCCGAGACAGGACTGAAGGGGGCTACACCTTC. This rearrangement joins TRBV7-2 to TRBJ1-2; D possibly corresponds to TRBD1 (6 bases). This CDR3 has 14 residues. Germline CDR1 is SGHTA and CDR2 is FQGNSA. V lost 5 bases to trimming and J lost 8 bases, with 18 bases between them.

The J gene is TRBJ2-7, the V gene TRBV10-3, with TRBD2 identical over 13 bases. CDR1 is ENHRY and CDR2 is SYGVKD in the germline V gene. CDR3 size: 17 residues. Trimming cost V 6 bases and J 4 bases; bases outside gene matches: 12. The chain's CDR3 is CAISAWTSGSRVYEQYF. The CDR3 nucleotides are TGTGCCATCAGCGCCTGGACTAGCGGGAGTCGTGTTTACGAGCAGTACTTC.

The genes are TRBV29-1 and TRBJ2-1, with 7 bases aligning to TRBD2. V gave up 6 bases and J gave up 4 bases; unmatched junction bases: 6. This CDR3 comprises 13 residues. Germline V gives CDR1 SQVTM, CDR2 ANQGSEA. CDR3 in amino acids: CSVFLADYNEQFF. Written as DNA, the CDR3 is TGCAGCGTCTTTCTAGCGGATTACAATGAGCAGTTCTTC.

V usage is TRBV4-1 and J usage is TRBJ1-4; weak D call: TRBD1 (6 bases). This CDR3 has 17 amino acids. Trimming stripped 3 bases from V and 6 bases from J, with 20 bases between. Germline V gene sequence: CDR1 MGHRA, CDR2 YSYEKL. CDR3 bases: TGCGCCAGCAGCCAGGAAGGGGGTGAGGGGCGGCATGAAAAACTGTTTTTT. Its translation: CASSQEGGEGRHEKLFF.

The chain links TRBV14 to TRBJ2-7; D is perhaps TRBD1 or TRBD2 (5 bases each). This CDR3 spans 12 amino acids. Trimming removed 3 bases from V and 9 bases from J, with 12 bases in between. The germline gives CDR1 SGHDN, CDR2 FVKESK. CDR3 residues: CASSQRDLWQYF. CDR3 DNA: TGTGCCAGCAGCCAGAGGGACCTATGGCAGTACTTC.

The chain is built from TRBV30 and TRBJ2-1; 8 bases fit TRBD2. The CDR3 totals 16 residues. V shed 0 bases and J 9 bases; nucleotides not matched to a gene: 13. The germline V gene encodes CDR1 GTSNPN and CDR2 SVGIG (reference sequence). The chain's CDR3 is CAWSVQHPGTRGEQFF. The CDR3 DNA sequence: TGTGCCTGGAGTGTACAACATCCGGGGACTAGGGGTGAGCAGTTCTTC.

CDR3 sequence reads: CASSEAGGGLGNQPQHF. The CDR3 bases are TGTGCCAGCAGTGAAGCTGGGGGGGGGCTGGGCAATCAGCCCCAGCATTTT. The chain recombines TRBV2 with TRBJ1-5; a possible D gene is TRBD1 (6 bases). Per the germline V gene, CDR1 is SNHLY and CDR2 is FYNNEI. The CDR3 is 17 residues long. Deletions cut 0 bases from V and 2 bases from J, with 14 bases between.

DNA for the CDR3: TGTGCCAGCAGCCAAGATCCCGCCGGCGGGCAGGGCTACGAGCAGTACTTC. Its translation is CASSQDPAGGQGYEQYF. The rearrangement links TRBV14 to TRBJ2-7, with D perhaps TRBD1 or TRBD2 (5 bases each). This CDR3 comprises 17 residues. From germline, CDR1 is SGHDN and CDR2 FVKESK. The V end was cut by 0 bases, the J end by 3 bases, with 18 bases between.

CDR3 protein: CASRLSGGETQYF. The CDR3 DNA reads TGTGCCAGCAGACTTAGCGGGGGAGAGACCCAGTACTTC. J is TRBJ2-5 and V is TRBV7-9, with 9 bases matching TRBD2. This CDR3 spans 13 amino acids. Germline CDR1 and CDR2: SEHNR and FQNEAQ (reference sequence). V was clipped by 6 bases and J by 4 bases; unmatched bases: 3. The variable domain in full, with the rest retrieved from reference TRBV7-9 and TRBJ2-5, is DTGVSQNPRHKITKRGQNVTFRCDPISEHNRLYWYRQTLGQGPEFLTYFQNEAQLEKSRLLSDRFSAERPKGSFSTLEIQRTEQGDSAMYLCASRLSGGETQYFGPGTRLLVL.

The V call is TRBV5-1, the J call TRBJ2-1; 11 bases fit TRBD2. Germline CDR1 SGHRS, CDR2 YFSETQ. The CDR3 runs to 16 residues. V gave up 4 bases and J gave up 7 bases; unmatched junction bases: 10. The CDR3 bases are TGCGCCAGCAGCCGACCCGGGACTAGCGGTATGAATGAGCAGTTCTTC. Protein: CASSRPGTSGMNEQFF.

The gene calls are TRBV11-2 and TRBJ2-1; D gene ambiguous. The CDR3 covers 11 residues. CDR1 and CDR2 from the germline V gene are SGHAT and FQNNGV. The ends were cut back, 2 bases at V and 9 bases at J, with 5 bases in the middle. The CDR3 DNA is TGTGCCAGCAGCTTATCGGGTGAGCAGTTCTTC. This codes for CASSLSGEQFF. The full variable domain, rest sourced from reference TRBV11-2 and TRBJ2-1, is EAGVAQSPRYKIIEKRQSVAFWCNPISGHATLYWYQQILGQGPKLLIQFQNNGVVDDSQLPKDRFSAERLKGVDSTLKIQPAKLEDSAVYLCASSLSGEQFFGPGTRLTVL.

The J gene is TRBJ2-5, the V gene TRBV5-1; 7 bases line up with TRBD1. The CDR3 length is 14 residues. Germline V gives CDR1 SGHRS, CDR2 YFSETQ. V gave up 4 bases and J gave up 4 bases; unmatched junction bases: 7. CDR3 in amino acids: CASSTPGGGETQYF. In nucleotides, the CDR3 is TGCGCCAGCAGCACCCCAGGGGGTGGAGAGACCCAGTACTTC.

The rearrangement uses TRBV15 and TRBJ2-5, with D possibly called TRBD1 or TRBD2 (6 bases each). V was shortened by 5 bases and J by 5 bases, with 21 bases between the two germline ends. The CDR3 has 16 amino acids. The V gene's germline CDR1 is LNHNV and CDR2 YYDKDF (reference sequence). CDR3 region: CATSPPSSLGGETQYF. In nucleotides, the CDR3 is TGTGCCACCAGCCCGCCCTCTAGCTTAGGGGGGGAGACCCAGTACTTC.

The chain combines TRBV10-2 with TRBJ1-1, with D unresolved. The V and J ends lost 3 bases and 2 bases respectively, with 7 bases between them. The germline V gene has CDR1 WSHSY and CDR2 SAAADI. The CDR3 totals 13 residues. For the CDR3, the DNA is TGCGCCAGCAGTGATGCGTTAAACACTGAAGCTTTCTTT. Amino acid sequence: CASSDALNTEAFF.

This chain links TRBV7-2 with TRBJ2-1; D may be TRBD2 (6 bases). V dropped 0 bases and J dropped 0 bases, with 15 bases sitting between them. Germline lookup yields CDR1 SGHTA and CDR2 FQGNSA. This CDR3 contains 18 residues. The CDR3 spells CASSLAQSSASSYNEQFF. The CDR3 bases are TGTGCCAGCAGCTTAGCCCAATCTAGCGCTAGCTCCTACAATGAGCAGTTCTTC.

The chain has TRBV18 and TRBJ2-1, with D perhaps matching TRBD1 (6 bases). Trimming pared 4 bases from V and 4 bases from J, leaving 14 bases between. CDR3 length: 15 amino acids. Per the germline V gene, CDR1 is KGHSH and CDR2 is LQKENI. Here the CDR3 reads CASSRPRGQYNEQFF. The CDR3 DNA reads TGTGCCAGCTCACGTCCTCGGGGACAATACAATGAGCAGTTCTTC.

The chain carries TRBV4-1 and TRBJ1-2; 8 bases align to TRBD1. Germline CDR1 is MGHRA and CDR2 is YSYEKL. The CDR3 covers 16 residues. J lost 2 bases, V lost 2 bases, and 7 bases had no gene match. The CDR3 sequence is CASSQPPGQANYGYTF. CDR3 nucleotide sequence: TGCGCCAGCAGCCAACCCCCGGGACAGGCGAACTATGGCTACACCTTC.

This chain uses TRBV18 with TRBJ2-7; weak D call: TRBD2 (6 bases). Germline lookup yields CDR1 KGHSH and CDR2 LQKENI. V was cut by 0 bases and J by 0 bases, with 18 bases left in between. CDR3 length equals 18 residues. The DNA for the CDR3 is TGTGCCAGCTCACCACCGGGGGGATCTGGTCCGAGCTCCTACGAGCAGTACTTC. Protein: CASSPPGGSGPSSYEQYF.

In this sample, this clone turned up once. The chain has TRBV5-4 and TRBJ1-2; TRBD1 agrees at 7 bases. This CDR3 region has 18 residues. V lost 3 bases and J lost 4; bases outside the gene matches: 18. Germline CDR1 SGHNT, CDR2 YYREEE (reference sequence). This CDR3 is CASSCWTGDKRDFYGYTF. In DNA, the CDR3 is TGTGCCAGCAGCTGCTGGACAGGAGATAAAAGGGACTTCTATGGCTACACCTTC.

This rearrangement joins TRBV5-6 to TRBJ2-1; 8 bases map to TRBD2. V lost 5 bases, J lost 5 bases, and 15 bases stayed unmatched. Germline-derived CDR1 and CDR2 are SGHDT and YYEEEE. The CDR3 consists of 17 residues. CDR3 sequence (DNA): TGTGCCAGCAGGACGCTAGCGGGTATGACTAACAACAATGAGCAGTTCTTC. It encodes CASRTLAGMTNNNEQFF.

The V and J genes are TRBV25-1 and TRBJ1-4; 7 bases align to TRBD1. Germline values: CDR1 MGHDK, CDR2 SYGVNS. The CDR3 loop spans 15 amino acids. With 4 bases clipped from V and 6 bases from J, the junction kept 8 bases outside the gene matches. CDR3 sequence: CASSADREAYEKLFF. The CDR3 DNA is TGTGCCAGCAGTGCCGACAGGGAGGCATATGAAAAACTGTTTTTT.

This sequence joins TRBV7-2 and TRBJ1-1; 7 bases are a match to TRBD1. The ends lost 1 base at V and 10 bases at J; junction bases unmatched: 3. CDR1 and CDR2 (germline): SGHTA, FQGNSA. The CDR3 contains 12 residues. CDR3 amino acids: CASSLGTGAAFF. CDR3 nucleotide sequence: TGTGCCAGCAGCTTAGGGACAGGCGCAGCTTTCTTT. The full variable domain, in which reference TRBV7-2 and TRBJ1-1 provide the parts outside the CDR3, is GAGVSQSPSNKVTEKGKDVELRCDPISGHTALYWYRQSLGQGLEFLIYFQGNSAPDKSGLPSDRFSAERTGGSVSTLTIQRTQQEDSAVYLCASSLGTGAAFFGQGTRLTVV.

V and J are TRBV11-1 and TRBJ1-2; the D gene is possibly TRBD1 (6 bases). From germline, CDR1 is SGHAT and CDR2 FQDESV (reference sequence). This CDR3 spans 16 amino acids. Trimming removed 5 bases from V and 2 bases from J, with 18 bases in between. The CDR3 protein is CASSGQQGAQNYGYTF. CDR3 nucleotides: TGTGCCAGCAGCGGGCAACAGGGAGCACAAAACTATGGCTACACCTTC.

The J gene is TRBJ2-7, the V gene TRBV12-5, with no clear D. CDR1 and CDR2 (germline): LGHNT, FRNRAP. Trimming stripped 1 base from V and 2 bases from J, with 15 bases between. This CDR3 comprises 16 residues. CDR3 amino acids: CASGLGFWVLPYEQYF. CDR3 DNA sequence: TGTGCTAGTGGTTTGGGTTTCTGGGTCCTCCCCTACGAGCAGTACTTC.

This rearrangement joins TRBV9 to TRBJ2-3, with 7 bases matching TRBD2. The CDR3 is made up of 15 amino acids. After removal of 1 base from V and 3 bases from J, the junction contained 5 bases not matched to a gene. Germline values: CDR1 SGDLS, CDR2 YYNGEE. CDR3 region: CASSVRLAQTDTQYF. CDR3 DNA sequence: TGTGCCAGCAGCGTAAGACTAGCCCAAACAGATACGCAGTATTTT.

The chain has TRBV27 and TRBJ2-4, with 8 bases that match TRBD2. V lost 7 bases to trimming and J lost 4 bases; unmatched junction nucleotides: 6. The germline gives CDR1 MNHEY, CDR2 SMNVEV (reference sequence). There are 14 residues in the CDR3. The CDR3 nucleotides are TGTGCCAGCATAAGTAGCGGGGCTAAAAACATTCAGTACTTC. This gives the protein CASISSGAKNIQYF.

The chain is built from TRBV7-2 and TRBJ1-1, with D uncertain. The CDR3 consists of 13 residues. Germline values: CDR1 SGHTA, CDR2 FQGNSA. V was cut by 5 bases and J by 9 bases, with 16 bases left in between. In DNA, the CDR3 is TGTGCCAGCAGCCCCAGCGTGGTGACCAAAGCTTTCTTT. This codes for CASSPSVVTKAFF.